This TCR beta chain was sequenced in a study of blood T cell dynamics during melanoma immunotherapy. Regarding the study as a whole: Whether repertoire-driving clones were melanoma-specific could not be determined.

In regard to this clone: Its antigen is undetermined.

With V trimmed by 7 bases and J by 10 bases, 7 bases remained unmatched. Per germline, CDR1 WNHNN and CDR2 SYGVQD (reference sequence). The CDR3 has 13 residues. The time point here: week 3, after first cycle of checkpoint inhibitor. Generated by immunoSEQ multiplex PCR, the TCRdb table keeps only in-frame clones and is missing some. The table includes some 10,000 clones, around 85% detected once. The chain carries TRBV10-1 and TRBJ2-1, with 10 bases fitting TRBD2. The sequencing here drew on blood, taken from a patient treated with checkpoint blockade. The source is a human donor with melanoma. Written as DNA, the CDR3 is TGCGCCAGCAATATAGCGGGAGGCACCGAGCAGTTCTTC. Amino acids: CASNIAGGTEQFF.